This T cell receptor (beta chain) emerged from a study of cytomegalovirus exposure and HLA in healthy donors. Whole-study results and caveats: Reports indicate that TCR beta sequences accurately predicted the HLA-A and HLA-B alleles of most subjects. The authors enumerated some 170 TCR beta chains as linked to cytomegalovirus.

J gave up 0 bases and V 4 bases, and 2 bases lay outside the gene matches. The CDR3 is 15 amino acids. Germline V gene data show CDR1 as KGHSH and CDR2 as LQKENI. To note about this clone: Its antigen is undetermined.

Primers included in the PCR were 60 Vbeta and 13 Jbeta primers. This table comes from immunoSEQ multiplex PCR, and its TCRdb copy is limited to in-frame clones, with some not included. Of approximately 140,000 clones in the sample, roughly 73% are singletons; the top ten hold roughly an eighth. This receptor was taken from a human donor in good health. The rearrangement uses TRBV18 and TRBJ2-1, with 8 bases aligning to TRBD1. Specimen: PBMCs. CDR3 protein: CASSLGQGSYNEQFF. The CDR3 nucleotides read TGTGCCAGCTCACTAGGACAGGGCTCCTACAATGAGCAGTTCTTC.